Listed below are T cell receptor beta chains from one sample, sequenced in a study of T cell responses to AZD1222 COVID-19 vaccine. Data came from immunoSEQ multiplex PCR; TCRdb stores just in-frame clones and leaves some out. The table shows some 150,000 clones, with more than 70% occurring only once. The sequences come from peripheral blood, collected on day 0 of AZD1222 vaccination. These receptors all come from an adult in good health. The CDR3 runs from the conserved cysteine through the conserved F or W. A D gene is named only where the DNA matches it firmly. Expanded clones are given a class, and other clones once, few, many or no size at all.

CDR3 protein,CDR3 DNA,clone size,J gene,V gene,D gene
CASSPNAGNYGYTF,TGTGCCAGCTCACCGAATGCAGGGAACTATGGCTACACCTTC,-,TRBJ1-2,TRBV18,-
CASSWESDTEAFF,TGTGCCAGCAGTTGGGAAAGTGACACTGAAGCTTTCTTT,-,TRBJ1-1,TRBV6-5,-
CASSLYYEQYF,TGTGCCAGCAGCTTGTACTACGAGCAGTACTTC,-,TRBJ2-7,TRBV5-6,-
CASSPQGTGNTIYF,TGTGCCAGCTCACCACAGGGGACTGGAAACACCATATATTTT,-,TRBJ1-3,TRBV18,-
CASSLHFSGNTIYF,TGTGCCAGCAGCCTCCACTTCTCTGGAAACACCATATATTTT,-,TRBJ1-3,TRBV9,-
CASSPGQTSGNTIYF,TGTGCCAGCAGCCCGGGACAGACCTCTGGAAACACCATATATTTT,-,TRBJ1-3,TRBV5-4,TRBD1
CASSRVPDSTNEKLFF,TGTGCCAGCAGTAGGGTCCCGGACAGTACTAATGAAAAACTGTTTTTT,-,TRBJ1-4,TRBV27,-
CASSPPSQGPRSPLHF,TGTGCCAGCTCACCCCCGAGTCAGGGGCCGAGGTCACCCCTCCACTTT,-,TRBJ1-6,TRBV18,-
CASSPGSQETQYF,TGTGCCAGCTCACCGGGATCCCAAGAGACCCAGTACTTC,-,TRBJ2-5,TRBV18,-
CASNHITGNVTGELFF,TGTGCCAGCAACCACATTACAGGGAATGTCACCGGGGAGCTGTTTTTT,-,TRBJ2-2,TRBV3-1/TRBV3-2,-
CASPVSLGTGGEDGYTF,TGTGCCAGCCCCGTTAGCCTGGGGACAGGGGGAGAGGATGGCTACACCTTC,-,TRBJ1-2,TRBV5-6,TRBD1
CAWSLQGAGQPQHF,TGTGCCTGGAGTCTACAGGGGGCAGGACAGCCCCAGCATTTT,once,TRBJ1-5,TRBV30,TRBD1